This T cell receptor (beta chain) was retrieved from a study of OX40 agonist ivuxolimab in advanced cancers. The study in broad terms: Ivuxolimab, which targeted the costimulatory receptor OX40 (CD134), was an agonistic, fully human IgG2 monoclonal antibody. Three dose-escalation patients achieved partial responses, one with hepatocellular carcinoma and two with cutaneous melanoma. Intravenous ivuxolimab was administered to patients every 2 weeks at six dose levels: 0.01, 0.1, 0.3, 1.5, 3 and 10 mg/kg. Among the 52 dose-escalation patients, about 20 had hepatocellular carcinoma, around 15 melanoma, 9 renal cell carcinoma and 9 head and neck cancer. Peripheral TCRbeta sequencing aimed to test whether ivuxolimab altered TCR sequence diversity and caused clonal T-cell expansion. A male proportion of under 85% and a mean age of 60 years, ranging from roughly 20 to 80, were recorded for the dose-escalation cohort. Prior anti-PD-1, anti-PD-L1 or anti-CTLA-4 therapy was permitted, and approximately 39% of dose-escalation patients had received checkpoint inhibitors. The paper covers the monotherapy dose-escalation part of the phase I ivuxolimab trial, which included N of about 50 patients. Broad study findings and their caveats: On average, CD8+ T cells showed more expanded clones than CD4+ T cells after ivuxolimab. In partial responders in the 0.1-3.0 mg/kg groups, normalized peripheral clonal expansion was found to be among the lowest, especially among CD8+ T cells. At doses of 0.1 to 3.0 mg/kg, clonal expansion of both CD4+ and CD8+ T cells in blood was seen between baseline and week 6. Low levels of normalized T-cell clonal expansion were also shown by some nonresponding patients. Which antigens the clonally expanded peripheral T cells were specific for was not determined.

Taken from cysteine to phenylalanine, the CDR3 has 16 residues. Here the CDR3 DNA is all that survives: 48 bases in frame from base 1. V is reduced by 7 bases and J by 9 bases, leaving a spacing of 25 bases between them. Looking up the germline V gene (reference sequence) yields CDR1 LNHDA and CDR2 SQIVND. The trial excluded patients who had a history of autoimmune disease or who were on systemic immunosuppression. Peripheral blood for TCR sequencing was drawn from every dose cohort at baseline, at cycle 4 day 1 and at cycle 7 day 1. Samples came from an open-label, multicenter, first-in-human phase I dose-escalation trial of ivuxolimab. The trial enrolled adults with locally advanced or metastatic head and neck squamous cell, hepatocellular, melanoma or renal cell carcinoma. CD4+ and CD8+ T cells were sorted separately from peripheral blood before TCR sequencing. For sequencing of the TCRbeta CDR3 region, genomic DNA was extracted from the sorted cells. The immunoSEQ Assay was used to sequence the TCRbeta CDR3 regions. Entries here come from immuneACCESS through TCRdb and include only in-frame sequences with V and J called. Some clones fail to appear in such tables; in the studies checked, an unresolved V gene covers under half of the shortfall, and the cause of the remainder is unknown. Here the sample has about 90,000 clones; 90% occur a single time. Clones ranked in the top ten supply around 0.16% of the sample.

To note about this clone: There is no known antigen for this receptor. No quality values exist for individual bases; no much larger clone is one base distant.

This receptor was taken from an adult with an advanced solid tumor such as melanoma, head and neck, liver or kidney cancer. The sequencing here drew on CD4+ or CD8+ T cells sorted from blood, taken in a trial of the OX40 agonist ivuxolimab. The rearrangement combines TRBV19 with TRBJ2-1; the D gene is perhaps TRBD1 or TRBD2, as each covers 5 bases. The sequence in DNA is TGTGCCAGTAAGCAAATCTACCGTGGGACCGGTGGTGAGCAGTTCTTC. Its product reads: CASKQIYRGTGGEQFF.